This is a list of T cell receptor beta chains from one sample in a study of CD8 T cells in ankylosing spondylitis. One entry per CDR3 protein results from TCRdb running MiXCR on the 5' RACE reads. Of about 360,000 distinct CDR3 sequences listed, roughly 20% are singletons. The sample consisted of blood, either unsorted or a sorted T cell fraction (not recorded which). The receptors stem from a male donor with ankylosing spondylitis or in good health (not recorded which). The CDR3 runs from the conserved cysteine through the conserved F or W. D genes are given only for firm matches. The size entry is marked missing in some rows and otherwise reads once, few, many or a size class.

-,TRBJ1-4,-,TRBV7-8,TGTGCCAGCAGCTTAGACTTGGGGGCGGAACTGTTTTTT,CASSLDLGAELFF
few,TRBJ2-5,-,TRBV7-7,TGTGCTAGCAGCTTATCGGCCGGAGAGACCCAGTACTTC,CASSLSAGETQYF
few,TRBJ2-7,-,TRBV4-2,TGTGCCAGCAGCCACGGGCAAGCCAACTCCTACGAGCAGTACTTC,CASSHGQANSYEQYF
-,TRBJ2-1,-,TRBV7-8,TGTGCCAGCAGCTTAGACCAGGGTGTTTACAATGAGCAGTTCTTC,CASSLDQGVYNEQFF
-,TRBJ1-1,-,TRBV18,TGTGCCAGCTCACCAGGGTTCTTGAGCACTGAAGCTTTCTTT,CASSPGFLSTEAFF
-,TRBJ1-5,-,TRBV7-9,TGTGCCAGCAGCTTTGGGGACCTAAGTCAGCCCCAGCATTTT,CASSFGDLSQPQHF
few,TRBJ2-7,TRBD1,TRBV25-1,TGTGCCAGCAGTGAATTGGCCGGGACAGCTGCCTACGAGCAGTACTTC,CASSELAGTAAYEQYF
few,TRBJ2-1,-,TRBV7-2,TGTGCCAGCAGCTTCGACTTTAGCTCCTACAATGAGCAGTTCTTC,CASSFDFSSYNEQFF
-,TRBJ2-7,-,TRBV4-1,TGCGCCAGCAGCGAAGAGGGGGACACCTCCTACGAGCAGTACTTC,CASSEEGDTSYEQYF
-,TRBJ2-3,-,TRBV11-1,TGTGCCAGCAGCTTAGTGGGGGACGTTCGAAACACCAATAGCACAGATACGCAGTATTTT,CASSLVGDVRNTNSTDTQYF